A single sample gave rise to the 9 T cell receptor beta chains below, sequenced in a study of response to subunit inactivated influenza vaccine. TCRdb reprocessed the RT-PCR reads via MiXCR and lists one record per CDR3 protein. Here the sample spans 300,000 to 350,000 distinct CDR3 sequences, 20% to 25% being singletons. Sequencing was performed on PBMCs from blood, taken less than 22 months after vaccination. The receptors shown here come from a man between 50 and 75 years old who received an inactivated influenza vaccine.

This clonotype was seen a few times. The CDR3 region is CASTVTAGSPLHF. The DNA for the CDR3 is TGTGCCAGCACCGTGACGGCAGGGTCCCCCCTCCACTTT. The chain links TRBV12-3 or TRBV12-4 to TRBJ1-6; perhaps TRBD1 as D (5 bases). Trimming pared 7 bases from V and 13 bases from J, leaving 17 bases between. The CDR3 has 13 amino acids.

This clonotype was seen a few times. This rearrangement joins TRBV7-8 to TRBJ1-5, with TRBD1 identical over 8 bases. The CDR3 is made up of 15 amino acids. V lost 2 bases and J lost 5; bases outside the gene matches: 5. Per the germline V gene, CDR1 is SGHVS and CDR2 is FQNEAQ. CDR3 loop: CASSLKPGGYQPQHF. The CDR3 DNA reads TGTGCCAGCAGCTTAAAGCCAGGGGGCTATCAGCCCCAGCATTTT.

This clonotype has a handful of counts. The chain employs TRBV7-2 and TRBJ2-5; no clear D gene. Germline values: CDR1 SGHTA, CDR2 FQGNSA. V lost 3 bases and J lost 4, with 6 bases in between. CDR3 length: 12 amino acids. Here the CDR3 DNA reads TGTGCCAGCAGCTTTAATAGAGAGACCCAGTACTTC. Its protein product is CASSFNRETQYF. Variable domain in full (rest from reference TRBV7-2 and TRBJ2-5): GAGVSQSPSNKVTEKGKDVELRCDPISGHTALYWYRQSLGQGLEFLIYFQGNSAPDKSGLPSDRFSAERTGGSVSTLTIQRTQQEDSAVYLCASSFNRETQYFGPGTRLLVL.

The chain recombines TRBV29-1 with TRBJ2-5; D unresolved. V dropped 7 bases and J dropped 1 base, with 16 bases sitting between them. Germline lookup yields CDR1 SQVTM and CDR2 ANQGSEA. CDR3 length equals 14 residues. The CDR3 protein is CSARARALQETQYF. CDR3 DNA: TGCAGCGCCCGTGCTCGGGCCCTCCAAGAGACCCAGTACTTC.

V gene TRBV4-3 combines with J gene TRBJ1-1; TRBD1 is a possible D gene (6 bases). Germline V gives CDR1 LGHNA, CDR2 YSLEER. Deletions cut 1 base from V and 10 bases from J, with 16 bases between. The CDR3 is 14 residues long. In nucleotides, the CDR3 is TGCGCCAGCAGCCAAGTAGGGGGTGAGGGGGGAGCTTTCTTT. It codes for CASSQVGGEGGAFF.

This rearrangement joins TRBV4-1 to TRBJ2-3; D gene unclear. V gave up 2 bases and J gave up 2 bases, with 5 bases separating them. Germline loops: CDR1 MGHRA, CDR2 YSYEKL. This CDR3 region has 13 residues. CDR3 in amino acids: CASSQPITDTQYF. The DNA for the CDR3 is TGCGCCAGCAGCCAACCTATCACAGATACGCAGTATTTT.

The V and J genes are TRBV7-9 and TRBJ2-7; weak D call: TRBD1 (5 bases). There are 13 residues in the CDR3. Trimming took off 6 bases at V and 4 bases at J, with 13 bases between the two ends. Germline V gene lookup returns CDR1 SEHNR and CDR2 FQNEAQ (reference sequence). DNA for the CDR3: TGTGCCAGCAGGCCGGACACCCATTACGAGCAGTACTTC. Translated: CASRPDTHYEQYF.

About this clonotype itself: The junction departs from germline at one end; a sequencing error may be responsible. J is TRBJ2-7 and V is TRBV7-2, with 10 bases fitting TRBD2. The length of the CDR3 is 15 residues. In germline, CDR1 is SGHTA, CDR2 FQGNSA. The DNA of the CDR3 is TGTGCCAGCAGCATACCGACTAGCGGGCCCGGTTCCAGTGCTTTC. Residues: CASSIPTSGPGSSAF.

This clonotype was counted a few times. The chain is built from TRBV7-2 and TRBJ2-3; D remains ambiguous. Trimming removed 6 bases from V and 7 bases from J, with 11 bases in between. Germline values: CDR1 SGHTA, CDR2 FQGNSA. The length of the CDR3 is 12 residues. The DNA for the CDR3 is TGTGCCAGCAGTTCCGAAGGCTATACGCAGTATTTT. This encodes CASSSEGYTQYF.